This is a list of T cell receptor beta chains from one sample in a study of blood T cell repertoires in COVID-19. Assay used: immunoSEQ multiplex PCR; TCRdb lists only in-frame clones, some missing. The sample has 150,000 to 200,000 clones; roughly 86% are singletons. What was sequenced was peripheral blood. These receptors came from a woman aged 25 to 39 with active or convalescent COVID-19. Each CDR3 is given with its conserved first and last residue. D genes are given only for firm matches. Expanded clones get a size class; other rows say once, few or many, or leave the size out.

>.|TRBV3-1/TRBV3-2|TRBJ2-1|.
TGTGCCAGCAGCCGGGGGGTAGATGAGCAGTTCTTC
CASSRGVDEQFF
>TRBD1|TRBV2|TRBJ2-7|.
TGTGCCAGCATCCTGCCCGGGACAGGGTCCCTCGAGCAGTACTTC
CASILPGTGSLEQYF
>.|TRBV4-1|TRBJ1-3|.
TGCGCCAGCAGTCGAGAGGGAAACACCATATATTTT
CASSREGNTIYF
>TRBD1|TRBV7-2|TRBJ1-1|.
TGTGCCAGCAGCTTGGGTGGACAGGGGGCGGACACTGAAGCTTTCTTT
CASSLGGQGADTEAFF
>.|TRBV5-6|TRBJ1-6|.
TGTGCCAGCAGCTTCCGGTCCGTGTATAATTCACCCCTCCACTTT
CASSFRSVYNSPLHF
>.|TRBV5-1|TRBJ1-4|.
TGCGCCAGCAGCTTGGAGTCAGGCCCTCACAAGCTGTTTTTT
CASSLESGPHKLFF
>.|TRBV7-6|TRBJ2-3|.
TGTGCCAGCACCCAAGGAGCGGTGATGGATACGCAGTATTTT
CASTQGAVMDTQYF
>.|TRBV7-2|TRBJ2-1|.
TGTGCCAGCAGTCCAGACTGGAGCTCCTACAATGAGCAGTTCTTC
CASSPDWSSYNEQFF
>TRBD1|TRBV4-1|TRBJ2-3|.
TGCGCCAGCAGCCAAGTCGCGTTAGGGACAGGGGCGACAGATACGCAGTATTTT
CASSQVALGTGATDTQYF
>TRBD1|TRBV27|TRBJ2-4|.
TGTGCCAGCAAGGACAGGGGAAACATTCAGTACTTC
CASKDRGNIQYF
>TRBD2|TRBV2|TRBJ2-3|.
TGTGCCAGCAGTGAAACCAGCGGGGGCACAGATACGCAGTATTTT
CASSETSGGTDTQYF
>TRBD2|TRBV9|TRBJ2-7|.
TGTGCCAGCAGCGCTAGCGGGGGGGCCTACGAGCAGTACTTC
CASSASGGAYEQYF
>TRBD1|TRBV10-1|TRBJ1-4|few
TGCGCCAGCAGTGAGTCGGAAAGGGGGCGCGTGCTTAAGGAAAAACTGTTTTTT
CASSESERGRVLKEKLFF
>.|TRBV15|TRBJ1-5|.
TGTGCCACCAGCAGAGCGAAGGAGAATCAGCCCCAGCATTTT
CATSRAKENQPQHF
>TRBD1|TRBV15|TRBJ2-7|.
TGTGCCACCAGCAGGGGACAGGGATCCTACGAGCAATACTTC
CATSRGQGSYEQYF
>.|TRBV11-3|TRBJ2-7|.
TGTGCCAGCAGCACGGACATTAACGAGCAGTACTTC
CASSTDINEQYF
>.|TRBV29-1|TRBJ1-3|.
TGCAGCGTTGAAGTATGGCAAGGAAACACCATATATTTT
CSVEVWQGNTIYF
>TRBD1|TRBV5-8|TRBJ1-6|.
TGTGCCAGCAGCCTACAGGGGATAAATTCACCCCTCCACTTT
CASSLQGINSPLHF
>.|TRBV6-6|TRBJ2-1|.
TGTGCCAGCAGTTACTCTGACGGAGGCAATGAGCAGTTCTTC
CASSYSDGGNEQFF
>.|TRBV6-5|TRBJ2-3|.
TGTGCCAGCACAAAAGCAGGACTCGCTTTCAAAACGCAGTATTTT
CASTKAGLAFKTQYF
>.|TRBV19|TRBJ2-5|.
TGTGCCACCTCACTAGTATTTGGAGAGACCCAGTACTTC
CATSLVFGETQYF
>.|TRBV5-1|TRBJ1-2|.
TGCGCCAGCATGGCAGGGGACTATGGCTACACCTTC
CASMAGDYGYTF
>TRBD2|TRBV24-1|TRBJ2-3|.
TGTGCCACCAGTGATCGGGGACTAGCGGGGAGAGCCACAGATACGCAGTATTTT
CATSDRGLAGRATDTQYF
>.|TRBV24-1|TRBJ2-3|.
TGTGCCACCAGTGACCAAGGGGGACTAAACACAGATACGCAGTATTTT
CATSDQGGLNTDTQYF
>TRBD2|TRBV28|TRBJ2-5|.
TGTGCCAGCAGTTTACCCCCCGGGGGGGGAGAGACCCAGTACTTC
CASSLPPGGGETQYF
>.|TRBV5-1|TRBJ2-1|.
TGCGCCAGCACCCTAGCCGGGACATCTAACAATGAGCAGTTCTTC
CASTLAGTSNNEQFF
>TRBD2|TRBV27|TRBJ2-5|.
TGTGCCAGCAGTCTCGGACTAGCCTGGGAGACCCAGTACTTC
CASSLGLAWETQYF
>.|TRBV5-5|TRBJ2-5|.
TGTGCCAGCAGCTTCTTAATGTCGAGGCAGGAGACCCAGTACTTC
CASSFLMSRQETQYF
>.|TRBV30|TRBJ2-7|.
TGTGCCTCCTTGACAGCGTTCTCCTACGAGCAGTACTTC
CASLTAFSYEQYF
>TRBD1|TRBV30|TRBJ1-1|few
TGTGCCTGGACAAAGGACAGGTTGAACACTGAAGCTTTCTTT
CAWTKDRLNTEAFF
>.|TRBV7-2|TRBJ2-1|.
TGTGCCAGCAGCCCCCCTAGTGGTGGCAACAATGAGCAGTTCTTC
CASSPPSGGNNEQFF
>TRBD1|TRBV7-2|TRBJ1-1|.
TGTGCCAGCAGCTTTTATTGGACGACAGGGGACAACACTGAAGCTTTCTTT
CASSFYWTTGDNTEAFF
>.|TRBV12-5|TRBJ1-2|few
TGTGCTAGTGGCCAAGACGGGAACTATGGCTACACCTTC
CASGQDGNYGYTF
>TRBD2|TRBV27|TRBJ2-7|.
TGTGCCAGCAGGACTAGCGGGGTCTACGAGCAGTACTTC
CASRTSGVYEQYF
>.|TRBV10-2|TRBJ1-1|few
TGCGCCATTCAACAGGGCTTCGGCACTGAAGCTTTCTTT
CAIQQGFGTEAFF
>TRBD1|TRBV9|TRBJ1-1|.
TGTGCCAGCAGCGCGGGACAGGGGAACACTGAAGCTTTCTTT
CASSAGQGNTEAFF
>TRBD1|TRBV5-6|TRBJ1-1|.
TGTGCCAGCAGCGCGGGACAGGGGGCGAGGACTGAAGCTTTCTTT
CASSAGQGARTEAFF
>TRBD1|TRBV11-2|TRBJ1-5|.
TGTGCCAGCAGCACAGGACAGGGTAGTCAGCCCCAGCATTTT
CASSTGQGSQPQHF
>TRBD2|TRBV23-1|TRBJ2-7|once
TGCGCCAGCAGTCAATCTCCCCTAGCGGGGCACTACGAGCAGTACTTC
CASSQSPLAGHYEQYF
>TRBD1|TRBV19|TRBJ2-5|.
TGTGCCAGTAGTATCCCCGGGACAGGGGAGACCCAGTACTTC
CASSIPGTGETQYF
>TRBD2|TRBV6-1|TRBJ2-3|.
TGTGCCAGCAGTGAAGCGGGGCGGGGGAGCACAGATACGCAGTATTTT
CASSEAGRGSTDTQYF
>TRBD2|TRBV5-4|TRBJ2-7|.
TGTGCCAGCAGCCCGGGACTAGCGGTCTACGAGCAGTACTTC
CASSPGLAVYEQYF
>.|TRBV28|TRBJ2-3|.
TGTGCCAGCAGCCCGATCGACCAGGGGCGGAACACAGATACGCAGTATTTT
CASSPIDQGRNTDTQYF
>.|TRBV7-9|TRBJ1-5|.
TGTGCCAGCAGCGTAGATCAGAATCAGCCCCAGCATTTT
CASSVDQNQPQHF
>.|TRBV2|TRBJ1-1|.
TGTGCCAGCAGCCTTCACACTGAAGCTTTCTTT
CASSLHTEAFF